This T cell receptor beta chain was sequenced during a study of metastatic and nonmetastatic thyroid tumors. Study summary: Comparative analysis of repertoires was undertaken across blood and tumor or nodule tissue obtained from malignant and benign thyroid patients.

In the original workflow: The distant-metastasis classifier for papillary thyroid cancer was built from CDR3 differences across clinicopathological groups. With MiXCR, TCRdb reprocessed the PCR reads. The V and J calls here are based on TCRdb, not the publication. The data show under 100,000 clones, 8% to 9.5% seen once. This clone showed up many times. Its specificity is not known. The germline V gene encodes CDR1 SNHLY and CDR2 FYNNEI. The length of the CDR3 is 16 residues. Trimming at V came to 3 bases and at J to 7 bases, leaving 7 bases not matched to a gene. Each patient came to thyroid surgery without any prior treatment (of any kind). Study-wide points: Across blood and tumor, TCR beta diversity in malignant thyroid tumors was reportedly significantly higher than in benign nodules.

This receptor was taken from a female donor with papillary thyroid cancer or a benign thyroid nodule (not recorded which). Some clones in this sample may be carry-over from other donors' samples. This sequence joins TRBV2 and TRBJ2-5, with TRBD2 matching 14 bases. Sequenced: blood. The CDR3 sequence is CASSDGLAGGPATQYF. The CDR3 nucleotides are TGTGCCAGCAGTGATGGACTAGCGGGGGGCCCGGCGACCCAGTACTTC.